This is a list of T cell receptor beta chains from one sample in a study of shared clonotypes between healthy human individuals. Clones were read by immunoSEQ multiplex PCR, and TCRdb kept only the in-frame ones, dropping some. This sample carries some 2,100,000 clones, about 92% of them seen once, and the ten largest clones take 1.5% to 2%. The sample taken for sequencing was naive CD8+ T cells from PBMCs. Receptors were obtained from a man aged 18-30 years in good health. Some clones in this sample may be carry-over from other donors' samples. Each CDR3 is given with its conserved first and last residue. Each record gives: clone size, J gene, D gene, V gene, CDR3 DNA, CDR3 protein. D genes are given only for firm matches. The size of a clone is reported for some rows only, either as once, few or many, or as a class for expanded clones.

.,TRBJ2-2,.,TRBV9,TGTGCCAGCAGCGTAGCCAGGGGAGGTGGCACCGGGGAGCTGTTTTTT,CASSVARGGGTGELFF
.,TRBJ1-2,.,TRBV7-9,TGTGCCAGCAGCTTCGGGGGGAACTATGGCTACACCTTC,CASSFGGNYGYTF
.,TRBJ2-7,.,TRBV10-3,TGTGCCATCAGTGAGTTGGACGTCTCAAGCTCCTACGAGCAGTACTTC,CAISELDVSSSYEQYF
.,TRBJ2-1,.,TRBV7-9,TGTGCCAGCAGCTCCCGACTGATGTATGAGCAGTTCTTC,CASSSRLMYEQFF
.,TRBJ1-2,TRBD1,TRBV5-4,TGTGCCAGCAGCTTGGAAGGGGGCGTCGATTTTGTAGACACCTTC,CASSLEGGVDFVDTF
few,TRBJ1-5,.,TRBV29-1,TGCAGCGTTCTCGAAGGTAGCAATCAGCCCCAGCATTTT,CSVLEGSNQPQHF
.,TRBJ1-1,.,TRBV29-1,TGCAGCGTTGAATGGGGCAGCCCGAACACTGAAGCTTTCTTT,CSVEWGSPNTEAFF
.,TRBJ1-3,.,TRBV4-3,TGCGCCAGCAGCCCCGAGTGGGGGACACGGAACTCTGGAAACACCATATATTTT,CASSPEWGTRNSGNTIYF
.,TRBJ2-5,TRBD2,TRBV9,TGTGCCAGCAGCGCCAACCCGGGACTAGCGGGAGGTTGGGAGACCCAGTACTTC,CASSANPGLAGGWETQYF
.,TRBJ1-1,.,TRBV9,TGTGCCAGCAGCGTAGTGTCAGGAAGAAACACTGAAGCTTTCTTT,CASSVVSGRNTEAFF
.,TRBJ2-1,.,TRBV9,TGTGCCAGCAGCGTAGGAGGAGCTGCTAGCTCCTACAATGAGCAGTTCTTC,CASSVGGAASSYNEQFF
.,TRBJ2-2,TRBD2,TRBV6-5,TGTGCCAGCACCCTCGGGAGGGCCGGGGAGCTGTTTTTT,CASTLGRAGELFF
.,TRBJ2-1,.,TRBV4-1,TGCGCCAGCAGCCAAGATCCTACTCTATCAGGGAATGAGCAGTTCTTC,CASSQDPTLSGNEQFF
.,TRBJ2-5,TRBD2,TRBV6-5,TGTGCCAGCAGTTATCAGGCTAGCGGGAGTTATGAGACCCAGTACTTC,CASSYQASGSYETQYF
.,TRBJ2-7,TRBD2,TRBV5-4,TGTGCCAGCAGCTTGGGGACTAGCGGAAACTACGAGCAGTACTTC,CASSLGTSGNYEQYF
.,TRBJ1-1,.,TRBV6-5,TGTGCCAGCAGTTACCGAGAGGGACTTAACACTGAAGCTTTCTTT,CASSYREGLNTEAFF
.,TRBJ2-1,TRBD1,TRBV5-4,TGTGCCAGCAGCGCCCCGGGACAGGGACGGAATGAGCAGTTCTTC,CASSAPGQGRNEQFF
once,TRBJ2-7,.,TRBV27,TGTGCCAGCAGTTTGGGGCCTTTCAACGAGCAGTACTTC,CASSLGPFNEQYF
.,TRBJ2-7,TRBD1,TRBV13,TGTGCCAGCAGACCTTATCAGGGACAGCCTTCCTACGAGCAGTACTTC,CASRPYQGQPSYEQYF
.,TRBJ2-7,.,TRBV6-5,TGTGCCAGCAGTTACGTAGGGGGAGCCACCTACGAGCAGTACTTC,CASSYVGGATYEQYF
.,TRBJ2-1,.,TRBV4-3,TGCGCCAGCAGCCAAGGCACAGGGCGTAACAATGAGCAGTTCTTC,CASSQGTGRNNEQFF
.,TRBJ1-1,.,TRBV5-1,TGCGCCAGCAGCTTGACCCTAGGTACCATGAACACTGAAGCTTTCTTT,CASSLTLGTMNTEAFF
.,TRBJ2-1,TRBD2,TRBV27,TGTGCCAGCAAGGGAGGGTTCGATGAGCAGTTCTTC,CASKGGFDEQFF
.,TRBJ2-7,.,TRBV10-1,TGCGCCAGCAGTGAGGGTAGCGAGTACGAGCAGTACTTC,CASSEGSEYEQYF
.,TRBJ2-7,.,TRBV6-5,TGTGCCAGCCAACTCTCAACAGGGCCCAAGGGCGAGCAGTACTTC,CASQLSTGPKGEQYF
.,TRBJ2-1,.,TRBV19,TGTGCCAGTAGTCTCCAGGGGTGGCCCTTTAATGAGCAGTTCTTC,CASSLQGWPFNEQFF
once,TRBJ2-2,.,TRBV19,TGTGCCAGTACCCCGAATCTTGTGACCTTTGAGGCCGGGGAGCTGTTTTTT,CASTPNLVTFEAGELFF
once,TRBJ2-5,.,TRBV28,TGTGCCAGCAGTCTACCTTGGGGGAGGGAGACCCAGTACTTC,CASSLPWGRETQYF
.,TRBJ2-7,TRBD1,TRBV6-1,TGTGCCAGCAGTGAAGGGGACAGGCCCTTCTACGAGCAGTACTTC,CASSEGDRPFYEQYF
.,TRBJ1-5,.,TRBV9,TGTGCCAGCAGCCTCGGCGGGGTTAGCAATCAGCCCCAGCATTTT,CASSLGGVSNQPQHF
.,TRBJ2-5,.,TRBV7-9,TGTGCCAGCAGCTTAGAATGGGAAAGTAGCGAGACCCAGTACTTC,CASSLEWESSETQYF
.,TRBJ2-1,.,TRBV7-2,TGTGCCAGCACAGTGGACCGAACCTACAATGAGCAGTTCTTC,CASTVDRTYNEQFF
few,TRBJ1-4,.,TRBV7-9,TGTGCCAGCAGCGGGGGACCTGGTGAAAAACTGTTTTTT,CASSGGPGEKLFF
.,TRBJ2-5,TRBD1,TRBV7-2,TGTGCCAGCAGCTTAGGGGACAGCTACCAAGAGACCCAGTACTTC,CASSLGDSYQETQYF
.,TRBJ2-6,TRBD2,TRBV9,TGTGCCAGCAGCCCGAACCTCGGGGGGAACTCTGGGGCCAACGTCCTGACTTTC,CASSPNLGGNSGANVLTF
.,TRBJ2-7,.,TRBV11-2,TGTGCCAGCAGTCTGACCGGGGCAGGGGACTACGAGCAGTACTTC,CASSLTGAGDYEQYF
once,TRBJ2-7,TRBD2,TRBV7-8,TGTGCCAGCAGCCAGGGACTAGCGGGATCGGTGGCCTACGAGCAGTACTTC,CASSQGLAGSVAYEQYF
.,TRBJ2-1,.,TRBV18,TGTGCCAGCTCCCACGAGAAAGGGGACTGGCAGTTCTTC,CASSHEKGDWQFF
.,TRBJ2-2,.,TRBV19,TGTGCCAGTAGTAGAGGGCCCTTCACCGGGGAGCTGTTTTTT,CASSRGPFTGELFF
.,TRBJ2-7,.,TRBV4-3,TGCGCCAGCAGCCAAGACTGGGACCGAGGCTACGAGCAGTACTTC,CASSQDWDRGYEQYF
.,TRBJ1-3,TRBD1,TRBV11-2,TGTGCCAGCAGTGAGAACAGGGGTTCTGGAAACACCATATATTTT,CASSENRGSGNTIYF
.,TRBJ1-1,.,TRBV27,TGTGCCAGCAGTTTAGGTACTTTGAACACTGAAGCTTTCTTT,CASSLGTLNTEAFF
.,TRBJ2-7,.,TRBV6-1,TGTGCCAGCCGTGAACGAGGGGTGGGCGGGATCGCCTACGAGCAGTACTTC,CASRERGVGGIAYEQYF
.,TRBJ2-1,TRBD2,TRBV7-6,TGTGCCAGCAGCAGTGGACTAGCGGGAGGAGAAAATGAGCAGTTCTTC,CASSSGLAGGENEQFF
.,TRBJ2-5,.,TRBV15,TGTGCCACCAGCGGGGGAGGGGGACACCAAGAGACCCAGTACTTC,CATSGGGGHQETQYF
.,TRBJ2-2,.,TRBV6-1,TGTGCCAGCCGGGAACGGGACGACACCGGGGAGCTGTTTTTT,CASRERDDTGELFF
.,TRBJ2-7,TRBD2,TRBV28,TGTGCCAGCAGTTTGCCTCTGGCTAACCCGGGACTAGCCCTCTACGAGCAGTACTTC,CASSLPLANPGLALYEQYF
.,TRBJ2-7,.,TRBV7-2,TGTGCCAGCAGCTTGGGGACACTATCCTACGAGCAGTACTTC,CASSLGTLSYEQYF
.,TRBJ2-7,.,TRBV15,TGTGCCACCCGCGCGTCCACCGGTGTGGGGGAGCAGTACTTC,CATRASTGVGEQYF
.,TRBJ2-1,TRBD2,TRBV9,TGTGCCAGCAGCGTAGGGGGACTAGAAGATGAGCAGTTCTTC,CASSVGGLEDEQFF
once,TRBJ1-4,.,TRBV18,TGTGCCAGCTCACCTCCCTGGGTGAGTTCGTTAGAAGAAAAACTGTTTTTT,CASSPPWVSSLEEKLFF